The clone carrying this TCR beta chain was seen many times. Unique molecular identifiers were used in preparing the TCRbeta library. In TCRdb, the PCR reads were re-called with MiXCR into one record per CDR3 protein. In the table there are under 140,000 distinct CDR3 sequences, about a tenth of which are singletons. This entry belongs to a study of T-cell reconstitution after alpha-beta-depleted transplantation in children. V dropped 5 bases and J dropped 6; count of bases not matched to a gene: 9. The CDR3 contains 14 residues. Looked up from germline, CDR1 is MNHNS and CDR2 is SASEGT. The sample was PBMCs from the stem cell graft donor, taken from the stem cell graft. The receptor's source is a human donor who donated a stem cell graft to a child with acute lymphoblastic leukemia. This rearrangement joins TRBV6-1 to TRBJ1-2, with 7 bases fitting TRBD1. CDR3 protein: CASSLTNRGDGYTF. The DNA of the CDR3 is TGTGCCAGCAGTCTCACAAACAGGGGCGATGGCTACACCTTC.